The clone carrying this TCR beta chain was recorded at least ten times. The antigen is not known. This specimen comes from a study of T cells in Graves' hyperthyroidism and ophthalmopathy. Findings of the study overall: Most thyroid clonotypes expanded above 0.001 were also detected in blood.

The CDR3 contains 14 residues. The V segment lost 5 bases and the J segment 6 bases; nucleotides outside the gene matches: 9. Germline V gene sequence: CDR1 GTSNPN, CDR2 SVGIG (reference sequence). Uncontrolled infection, other autoimmune disease, pregnancy or lactation disqualified patients from enrolment. Using RNA transcripts as the source, TCR beta CDR3 regions were amplified. TCR CDR3 underwent first-round RT-PCR with the HTBI primer set. MiXCR, applied by TCRdb to the multiplex PCR reads, yields one record per CDR3 protein. The table lists 550,000 to 600,000 distinct CDR3 sequences, 13% to 15% of them singletons.

The source material was blood. The receptor's source is a woman under 30 with Graves' ophthalmopathy. V is TRBV30 and J is TRBJ2-2, with TRBD1 matching over 7 bases. The DNA of the CDR3 is TGTGCCTGGCTTACCAAAGGGACAGCCGGGGAGCTGTTTTTT. Translated: CAWLTKGTAGELFF.